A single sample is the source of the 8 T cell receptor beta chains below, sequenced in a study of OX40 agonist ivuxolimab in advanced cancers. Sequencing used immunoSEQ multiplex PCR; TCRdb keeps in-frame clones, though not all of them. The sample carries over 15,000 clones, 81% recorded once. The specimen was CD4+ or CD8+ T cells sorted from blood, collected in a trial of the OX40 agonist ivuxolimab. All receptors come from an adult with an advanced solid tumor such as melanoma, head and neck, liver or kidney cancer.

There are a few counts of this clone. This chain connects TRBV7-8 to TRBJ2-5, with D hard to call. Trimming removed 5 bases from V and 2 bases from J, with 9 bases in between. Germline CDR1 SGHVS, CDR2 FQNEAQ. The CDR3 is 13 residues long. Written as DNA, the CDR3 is TGTGCCAGCAGCCCCAAGCGTCAAGAGACCCAGTACTTC. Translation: CASSPKRQETQYF.

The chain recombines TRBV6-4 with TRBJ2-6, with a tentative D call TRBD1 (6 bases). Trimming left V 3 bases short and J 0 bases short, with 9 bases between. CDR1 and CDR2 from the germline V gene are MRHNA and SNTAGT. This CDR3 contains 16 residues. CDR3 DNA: TGTGCCAGCAGTGAGAACAGGGACTCTGGGGCCAACGTCCTGACTTTC. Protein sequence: CASSENRDSGANVLTF.

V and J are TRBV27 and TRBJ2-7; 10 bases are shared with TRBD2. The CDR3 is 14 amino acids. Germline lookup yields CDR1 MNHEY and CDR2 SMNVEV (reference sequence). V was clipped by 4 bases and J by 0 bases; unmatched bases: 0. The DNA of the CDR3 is TGTGCCAGCAGTTGGACTAGCGGCTCCTACGAGCAGTACTTC. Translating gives CASSWTSGSYEQYF.

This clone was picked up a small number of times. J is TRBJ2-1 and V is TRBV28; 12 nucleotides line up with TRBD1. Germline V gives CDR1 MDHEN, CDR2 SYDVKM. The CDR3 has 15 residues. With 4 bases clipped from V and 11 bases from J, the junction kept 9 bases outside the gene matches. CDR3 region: CASSWDRGRLRQQFF. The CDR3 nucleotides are TGTGCCAGCAGTTGGGACAGGGGGCGGCTTCGGCAGCAGTTCTTC.

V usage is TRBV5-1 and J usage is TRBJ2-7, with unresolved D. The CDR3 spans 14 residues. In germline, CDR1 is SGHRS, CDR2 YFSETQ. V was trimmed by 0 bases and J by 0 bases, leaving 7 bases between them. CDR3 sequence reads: CASSLETGSYEQYF. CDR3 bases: TGCGCCAGCAGCTTGGAGACCGGCTCCTACGAGCAGTACTTC.

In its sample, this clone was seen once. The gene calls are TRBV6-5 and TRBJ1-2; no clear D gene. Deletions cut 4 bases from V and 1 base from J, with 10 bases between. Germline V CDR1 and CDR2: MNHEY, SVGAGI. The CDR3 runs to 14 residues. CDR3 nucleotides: TGTGCCAGCAGTTTATCTCCGGTTAACTATGGCTACACCTTC. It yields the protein CASSLSPVNYGYTF.

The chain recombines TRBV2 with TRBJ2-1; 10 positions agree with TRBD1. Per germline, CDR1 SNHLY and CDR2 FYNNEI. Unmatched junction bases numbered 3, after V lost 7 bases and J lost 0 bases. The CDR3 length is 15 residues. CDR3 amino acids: CASNGQGGSYNEQFF. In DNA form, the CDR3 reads TGTGCCAGCAATGGACAGGGGGGCTCCTACAATGAGCAGTTCTTC.

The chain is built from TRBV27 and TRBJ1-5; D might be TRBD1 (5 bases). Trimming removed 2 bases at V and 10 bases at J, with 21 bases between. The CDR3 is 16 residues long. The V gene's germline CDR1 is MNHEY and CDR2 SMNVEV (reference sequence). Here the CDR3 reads CASSLGKQAGGGPQHF. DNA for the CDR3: TGTGCCAGCAGTTTAGGAAAACAGGCGGGGGGGGGACCCCAGCATTTT.